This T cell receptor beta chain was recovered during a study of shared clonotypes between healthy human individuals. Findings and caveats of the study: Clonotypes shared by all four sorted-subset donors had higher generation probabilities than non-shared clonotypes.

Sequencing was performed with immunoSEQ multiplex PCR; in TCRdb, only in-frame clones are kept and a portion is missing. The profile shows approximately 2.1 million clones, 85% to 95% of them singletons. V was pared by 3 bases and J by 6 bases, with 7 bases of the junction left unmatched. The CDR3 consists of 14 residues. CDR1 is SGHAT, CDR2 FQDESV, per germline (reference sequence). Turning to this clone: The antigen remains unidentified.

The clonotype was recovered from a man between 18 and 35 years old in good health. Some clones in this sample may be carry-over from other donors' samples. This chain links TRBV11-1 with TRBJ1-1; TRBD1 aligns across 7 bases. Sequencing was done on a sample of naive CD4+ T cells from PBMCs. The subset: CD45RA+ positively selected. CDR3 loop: CASSLTGFYSEAFF. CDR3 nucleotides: TGTGCCAGCAGCTTGACAGGGTTCTACTCTGAAGCTTTCTTT.